A single sample is the source of the 24 T cell receptor beta chains below, sequenced in a study of CD8 T cells in ankylosing spondylitis. MiXCR was run by TCRdb on the 5' RACE reads, yielding one entry per CDR3 protein. The data show just under 95,000 distinct CDR3 sequences, with approximately 9% seen just once and approximately 4.8% held by the top ten. Sequenced input: blood, either unsorted or a sorted T cell fraction (not recorded which). The receptor source for this set is a male donor with ankylosing spondylitis or in good health (not recorded which).

This clonotype appeared many times. This sequence joins TRBV6-2 or TRBV6-3 and TRBJ2-5; tentative D call: TRBD1 (5 bases). Between the trimmed V and J ends, which lost 8 bases and 4 bases, there was a span of 11 bases. Germline V lookup: CDR1 MNHEY, CDR2 SVGEGT. The CDR3 consists of 12 residues. The CDR3 nucleotides read TGTGCCAGCGCTAAGGGGTCAGAGACCCAGTACTTC. Its protein is CASAKGSETQYF.

The chain has TRBV29-1 and TRBJ2-1, with TRBD2 identical over 10 bases. Germline CDR1 reads SQVTM; CDR2 reads ANQGSEA. The trim removed 2 bases at V and 6 bases at J, leaving 4 bases unmatched. This CDR3 region has 14 residues. CDR3 in amino acids: CSVEIAGGGNEQFF. Here the CDR3 DNA reads TGCAGCGTTGAAATAGCGGGGGGTGGCAATGAGCAGTTCTTC.

This clonotype was seen ten or more times. The chain recombines TRBV2 with TRBJ2-7; D remains unclear. Germline V gene sequence: CDR1 SNHLY, CDR2 FYNNEI. The length of the CDR3 is 10 residues. With 8 bases removed from V and 3 bases from J, the gap between germline ends came to 5 bases. In DNA, the CDR3 is TGTGCCAGCGGATTCTACGAGCAGTACTTC. This gives the protein CASGFYEQYF.

In this sample, this clonotype turned up many times. The J gene is TRBJ2-2, the V gene TRBV28; D ambiguous. Germline CDR1 MDHEN, CDR2 SYDVKM. CDR3 length equals 12 residues. V lost 6 bases to trimming and J lost 7 bases, with 9 bases between them. Written as DNA, the CDR3 is TGTGCCAGCAGCCTCGACGGCGGGGAGCTGTTTTTT. This gives the protein CASSLDGGELFF.

This clonotype was found a few times. V is TRBV7-9 and J is TRBJ2-7; TRBD2 matches 13 bases. The trim removed 5 bases at V and 2 bases at J, leaving 6 bases unmatched. This CDR3 is 16 amino acids long. CDR1 and CDR2 from the germline V gene are SEHNR and FQNEAQ (reference sequence). CDR3: CASSTWTSGGTYEQYF. For the CDR3, the DNA is TGTGCCAGCAGCACCTGGACTAGCGGGGGAACCTACGAGCAGTACTTC.

This clonotype was seen more than once but under ten times. A clone one base away is much larger, so this may be a read error. The chain links TRBV29-1 to TRBJ2-5; 8 bases map to TRBD2. V was pared by 6 bases and J by 9 bases, with 6 bases of the junction left unmatched. This CDR3 is built from 11 residues. CDR1 and CDR2 (germline): SQVTM, ANQGSEA. The CDR3 spells CSVTSVQAQYF. The CDR3 nucleotides are TGCAGCGTGACTAGCGTTCAGGCCCAGTACTTC.

A remark on this clonotype: A much larger clone lies a single base off, so this may be a read error. V is TRBV3-1 and J is TRBJ2-4, with 9 bases aligning to TRBD1. The J segment lost 3 bases and the V segment lost 8 bases, leaving 8 bases of the junction unmatched. The CDR3 runs 15 residues. Germline V gene lookup returns CDR1 LGHDT and CDR2 YNNKEL (reference sequence). The CDR3 DNA follows: TGTGCCAGCGGCACAGGGGGCACCGGCAAAAACATTCAGTACTTC. It is translated as CASGTGGTGKNIQYF.

This clonotype was seen many times. The chain links TRBV25-1 to TRBJ1-6, with a weak D call TRBD1 (5 bases). Germline CDR1 reads MGHDK; CDR2 reads SYGVNS. Trimming took 5 bases from V and 10 from J, leaving 15 bases between them. CDR3 length: 14 residues. The DNA of the CDR3 is TGTGCCAGCAGTCTCTCCAGGGTTGGATCACCCCTCCACTTT. This translates into CASSLSRVGSPLHF. The full variable domain, completed using reference TRBV25-1 and TRBJ1-6, is EADIYQTPRYLVIGTGKKITLECSQTMGHDKMYWYQQDPGMELHLIHYSYGVNSTEKGDLSSESTVSRIRTEHFPLTLESARPSHTSQYLCASSLSRVGSPLHFGNGTRLTVT.

This clonotype was counted ten times or more. The rearrangement links TRBV5-1 to TRBJ2-3; D call uncertain. CDR3 size: 13 residues. V lost 4 bases and J lost 2, with 8 bases in between. Germline assignment: CDR1 SGHRS and CDR2 YFSETQ. CDR3 bases: TGCGCCAGCAGCCAAACACTCACAGATACGCAGTATTTT. Amino acid sequence: CASSQTLTDTQYF.

Only a few counts were recorded for this clonotype. This chain links TRBV20-1 with TRBJ1-1; the match to TRBD1 covers 7 bases. The length of the CDR3 is 15 residues. Per the germline V gene, CDR1 is DFQATT and CDR2 is SNEGSKA (reference sequence). Unmatched junction bases numbered 14, after V lost 0 bases and J lost 10 bases. CDR3 sequence reads: CSARDLRQGLMGAFF. CDR3 bases: TGCAGTGCTAGAGATCTCCGACAGGGATTGATGGGAGCTTTCTTT.

This clonotype was seen ten or more times. V usage is TRBV6-1 and J usage is TRBJ2-3; 7 nucleotides agree with TRBD2. CDR1 is MNHNS and CDR2 is SASEGT in the germline V gene. The CDR3 contains 16 residues. The trim removed 5 bases at V and 2 bases at J, leaving 10 bases unmatched. CDR3: CASSRGTGLPTDTQYF. The CDR3 nucleotides read TGTGCCAGCAGTCGGGGTACGGGACTACCCACAGATACGCAGTATTTT.

This clonotype has a count of ten or more. The chain links TRBV12-3 or TRBV12-4 to TRBJ1-1; D remains ambiguous. V lost 6 bases, J lost 7 bases, and 15 bases lay in between. The CDR3 is 13 amino acids. The CDR3 coding sequence is TGTGCCAGCAGGAGAAACAATCCCGTTGAAGCTTTCTTT. Residues: CASRRNNPVEAFF.

This clonotype was observed at least ten times. The rearrangement joins TRBV12-3 or TRBV12-4 to TRBJ2-2; TRBD1 matches 10 bases. The CDR3 is made up of 16 amino acids. After removal of 5 bases from V and 0 bases from J, the junction contained 3 bases not matched to a gene. This CDR3 is CASSNGQGANTGELFF. DNA for the CDR3: TGTGCCAGCAGTAACGGACAGGGGGCGAACACCGGGGAGCTGTTTTTT.

This clonotype was counted many times. The chain employs TRBV7-2 and TRBJ2-2; either TRBD1 or TRBD2 may fit D (5 bases each). CDR1 is SGHTA, CDR2 FQGNSA, per germline. This CDR3 has 16 amino acids. V was shortened by 5 bases and J by 2 bases, with 15 bases between the two germline ends. The CDR3 region has the DNA TGTGCCAGCAGCCCACCGTTAGGGGACAACACCGGGGAGCTGTTTTTT. Protein sequence: CASSPPLGDNTGELFF.

The chain carries TRBV6-5 and TRBJ2-2; possible D gene TRBD1, 6 bases. Germline V gene lookup returns CDR1 MNHEY and CDR2 SVGAGI. The CDR3 covers 14 residues. The V gene lost 4 bases and the J gene lost 3 bases, with 9 bases spanning the gap. CDR3: CASSSGQHTGELFF. In nucleotides, the CDR3 is TGTGCCAGCAGTTCCGGACAGCACACCGGGGAGCTGTTTTTT.

This clonotype was detected ten times or more. The chain recombines TRBV27 with TRBJ2-7, with TRBD1 matching over 7 bases. CDR1 MNHEY and CDR2 SMNVEV come from the germline V gene (reference sequence). With V trimmed by 4 bases and J by 11 bases, 17 bases remained unmatched. The length of the CDR3 is 15 residues. The CDR3 sequence: CASSSWTRGQFKEYF. CDR3 bases: TGTGCCAGCAGTTCCTGGACCAGGGGACAGTTTAAGGAGTACTTC.

This clonotype was picked up many times. V is TRBV12-3 or TRBV12-4 and J is TRBJ1-6, with no clear D. This CDR3 region has 15 residues. The germline V and J ends were trimmed by 5 bases and 0 bases, with 8 bases remaining between them. CDR3 DNA sequence: TGTGCCAGCAGTAAACAAAACTCCTATAATTCACCCCTCCACTTT. This encodes CASSKQNSYNSPLHF.

This clonotype showed up many times. As DNA, the CDR3 is TGCAGTGCTAGGGCTGGGGTTCAGCCCCAGCATTTT. Its translation: CSARAGVQPQHF. The chain joins TRBV20-1 to TRBJ1-5; no reliable D call. Germline CDR1 is DFQATT and CDR2 is SNEGSKA (reference sequence). Trimming cost V 3 bases and J 6 bases, with 9 bases left between them. This CDR3 spans 12 amino acids.

This rearrangement joins TRBV18 to TRBJ1-5, with D possibly matching TRBD1 (6 bases). V lost 1 base, J lost 7 bases, and 26 bases lay in between. The V gene's germline CDR1 is KGHSH and CDR2 LQKENI. The CDR3 totals 19 residues. The CDR3 reads CASSPRPAQRQEKGQPQHF. CDR3 nucleotide sequence: TGTGCCAGCTCACCACGACCCGCGCAGAGACAGGAGAAGGGCCAGCCCCAGCATTTT.

This clonotype has a count of ten or more. The rearrangement uses TRBV29-1 and TRBJ2-1, with 8 bases identical to TRBD1. The CDR3 runs 13 residues. The germline V gene encodes CDR1 SQVTM and CDR2 ANQGSEA. V lost 0 bases to trimming and J lost 11 bases; unmatched junction nucleotides: 6. DNA for the CDR3: TGCAGCGTTGAAGATTCGGACAGGGCAAAGCAGTTCTTC. Protein product: CSVEDSDRAKQFF.

In this sample, this clonotype turned up many times. The rearrangement links TRBV5-1 to TRBJ1-1; D may be TRBD1 (5 bases). CDR3 length: 13 residues. Looked up from germline, CDR1 is SGHRS and CDR2 is YFSETQ. Trimming took 5 bases from V and 1 from J, leaving 9 bases between them. The CDR3 bases are TGCGCCAGCAGGGGACCGAGGAACACTGAAGCTTTCTTT. Encoded protein: CASRGPRNTEAFF.

This clonotype was recorded at least ten times. V gene TRBV20-1 combines with J gene TRBJ1-5; a weak D match, TRBD1 (6 bases). V was clipped by 3 bases and J by 3 bases, with 12 bases between them. The CDR3 sequence is 14 residues long. Germline CDR1 is DFQATT and CDR2 is SNEGSKA (reference sequence). CDR3 sequence: CSASTGWDNQPQHF. DNA of the CDR3: TGCAGTGCTAGTACAGGGTGGGACAATCAGCCCCAGCATTTT.

The V gene is TRBV3-1, the J gene TRBJ2-3, with 8 bases identical to TRBD2. The germline V gene has CDR1 LGHDT and CDR2 YNNKEL (reference sequence). The CDR3 extends over 15 amino acids. The ends lost 11 bases at V and 0 bases at J; junction bases unmatched: 10. The CDR3 spells CACSQRGTSTDTQYF. Written as DNA, the CDR3 is TGTGCCTGCTCCCAGCGGGGGACTAGCACAGATACGCAGTATTTT.

In this sample, this clonotype turned up many times. The V and J genes are TRBV12-3 or TRBV12-4 and TRBJ1-4, with D possibly matching TRBD1 (5 bases). The CDR3 consists of 15 residues. The germline V and J ends were trimmed by 3 bases and 3 bases, with 11 bases remaining between them. Here the CDR3 DNA reads TGTGCCAGCAGTTTTCACCAGGGTCCTAATGAAAAACTGTTTTTT. Residues: CASSFHQGPNEKLFF.